The rows below give T cell receptor beta chains drawn from one sample of a study of T cell responses to AZD1222 COVID-19 vaccine. Measured with immunoSEQ multiplex PCR; TCRdb has only the in-frame clones, and not every one. The sample yields under 200,000 clones, about 94% seen once. The sequencing used peripheral blood, collected on day 0 of AZD1222 vaccination. The receptor set was obtained from an adult in good health. Both conserved end residues are part of each CDR3. D genes are given only for firm matches.

V: TRBV12-3/TRBV12-4
D: NA
CDR3: CASSQLGVTEAFF

V: TRBV25-1
D: NA
CDR3: CASIAETGTDTQYF

V: TRBV28
D: NA
CDR3: CASSHDRQNSPLHF

V: TRBV6-1
D: NA
CDR3: CASSEEFLAKNIQYF

V: TRBV15
D: NA
CDR3: CATSRLPLDGANYGYTF

V: TRBV2
D: NA
CDR3: CASIGRVSYEQYF

V: TRBV7-8
D: NA
CDR3: CASSLTQFYSNQPQHF

V: TRBV19
D: NA
CDR3: CASSPSDLYEQYF

V: TRBV9
D: TRBD1
CDR3: CASSLTGGEQYF

V: TRBV4-2
D: NA
CDR3: CASSQGELGNEKLFF

V: TRBV10-1
D: NA
CDR3: CANLGLSLSGNTIYF

V: TRBV24-1
D: NA
CDR3: CATSETREPGELFF

V: TRBV6-4
D: TRBD1
CDR3: CASSADRGHGYTF

V: TRBV6-6
D: NA
CDR3: CASSPLGVAPISTDTQYF

V: TRBV13
D: TRBD1
CDR3: CASSFRTGGFYGYTF

V: TRBV2
D: NA
CDR3: CASSSNAPPLEKLFF

V: TRBV28
D: NA
CDR3: CASSFPGIDEQYF

V: TRBV4-1
D: NA
CDR3: CASSQGGGDGDTEAFF

V: TRBV6-2/TRBV6-3
D: TRBD2
CDR3: CASSYSSLAGAKNIQYF

V: TRBV19
D: NA
CDR3: CASSIDLGPYNEQFF

V: TRBV5-1
D: NA
CDR3: CASAGEDYEQYF

V: TRBV10-3
D: TRBD2
CDR3: CAINSGLSKNNEQFF

V: TRBV3-1/TRBV3-2
D: NA
CDR3: CASSQDRGTGGYTF

V: TRBV9
D: TRBD1
CDR3: CASSVGTGSNEKLFF

V: TRBV19
D: NA
CDR3: CASSIQNSLNTEAFF

V: TRBV18
D: NA
CDR3: CASSPPTGRGEQYF

V: TRBV7-9
D: NA
CDR3: CASRDVGPNEKLFF

V: TRBV27
D: NA
CDR3: CASSFSQGSEQFF

V: TRBV2
D: TRBD1
CDR3: CASGRGLNSPLHF

V: TRBV4-1
D: TRBD1
CDR3: CASSQFGQGNTEAFF

V: TRBV9
D: NA
CDR3: CASSAGRNSPLHF

V: TRBV6-2/TRBV6-3
D: NA
CDR3: CASSYSVEENTEAFF

V: TRBV11-2
D: TRBD1
CDR3: CASSLDRDRALNTEAFF

V: TRBV5-4
D: NA
CDR3: CASKAGENGNIQYF

V: TRBV6-5
D: NA
CDR3: CASRNSPNTEAFF

V: TRBV28
D: TRBD1
CDR3: CAIQTTGAYGYTF